This TCR beta chain was sequenced in a study of cytomegalovirus exposure and HLA in healthy donors. For the study at large: Unique TCR beta sequences numbering 95 million to 130 million came from 150 million to 200 million T cells in an earlier analysis.

This CDR3 contains 14 residues. V lost 0 bases, J lost 8 bases, and 14 bases lay in between. The germline gives CDR1 SQVTM, CDR2 ANQGSEA. The donors (healthy individuals) were bone marrow donors. PCR amplification relied on 60 Vbeta primers (plus 13 Jbeta primers). The assay was immunoSEQ multiplex PCR, and TCRdb's table has in-frame clones only and misses some. There are approximately 140,000 clones in the sample; about 61% occur only once, and approximately 1.7% lies in the top ten. Remarks on this clone: Its antigen is unidentified.

Overall study findings and caveats: In terms of immune exposure information, only CMV serostatus was available. A previous analysis found most TCR beta V segments productive roughly 90% or roughly 30% of the time.

The chain recombines TRBV29-1 with TRBJ2-1; D is ambiguous. Source material: PBMCs. The TCR comes from a male donor in good health and CMV-seronegative. CDR3 sequence: CSVEDRPTPDEQFF. The CDR3, as DNA: TGCAGCGTTGAAGATAGACCGACTCCCGATGAGCAGTTCTTC.